Given below is one TCR beta chain in context. Its specificity is not known. The junction departs from the called germline gene at one end, perhaps through a read error. The sample carries other DNA sequences with the same CDR3. The sample is drawn from a study of shared clonotypes between healthy human individuals. Study details: The cohort comprised a couple of women and a few men. Their ages spanned 18 to 49 years.

Study observations and caveats: Specimens sampled were limited to blood, with tissue repertoires likely differing.

It was across several immunoSEQ plates that each subset's genomic DNA was evenly split. The data were produced by immunoSEQ multiplex PCR, yet TCRdb's version contains in-frame clones alone and is incomplete. The profile shows 450,000 to 650,000 clones, roughly four fifths of them singletons. The germline V gene encodes CDR1 SEHNR and CDR2 FQNEAQ (reference sequence). The CDR3 has 14 residues. The TCR comes from a woman aged 35 to 49 in good health. Some clones in this sample may be carry-over from other donors' samples. The source material was PBMCs. The V and J genes are TRBV7-9 and TRBJ1-4, with D perhaps matching TRBD1 (5 bases). CDR3 amino acids: CASSLTATNEKLFF. In nucleotides, the CDR3 is TGCGCCAGCAGCCTGACAGCAACTAATGAAAAACTGTTTTTT.